This TCR beta chain was captured in a study of identifying expanded T cells in peripheral blood (dated by TCRdb to the late 2010s). Notes on the research overall: Technical replicates were generated by sequencing separate aliquots of the same genomic DNA pool, with four replicates compared pairwise.

Comments on this clone: No cognate antigen has been identified for it. Base qualities are not provided; no much larger clone lies one nucleotide away.

The junction carries 13 bases between V and J, which are trimmed by 1 base and 3 bases respectively. From a lookup of the germline V gene, CDR1 and CDR2 are SGHTA and FQGNSA. Its CDR3 holds 15 amino acids, cysteine through phenylalanine. Left in the record is the CDR3 DNA by itself, 45 bases read in frame from the first base. The immunoSEQ Assay, which relies on bias-controlled multiplex PCR amplification of genomic DNA, was used to profile TCRbeta CDR3 regions. On the authors' methods: To quantify the absolute abundance of each unique TCRbeta CDR3 region, the sequences were collapsed and filtered. Differential abundance was assessed using a binomial (Fisher-equivalent) model and a beta-binomial model in which time-dependent variance fitted from healthy donors was added. Clones with fewer than 5 combined templates were removed, and differential abundance was called for clones with a Benjamini-Hochberg FDR below 0.01. The form v = (b*log(k)+a)^2 was used to model beta-binomial variance as a function of total template count across the two samples. The immuneACCESS repertoire file appears here via TCRdb, limited to in-frame rearrangements. These files lack a portion of the clones; in checked studies, under half of the deficit traces to unresolved V genes, and the cause of the others is not known. The V and J calls and the clone size are those of that table, but D and trimming were determined from the DNA. The table for this sample lists 65,000 to 95,000 clones; roughly 90% of them were counted only once. Roughly 7.7% of the sample is in the top ten clones.

Overall study results and their limits: Both the number of clones called differentially abundant and the false-positive rate were significantly reduced by the beta-binomial model across all healthy-donor time intervals. The authors expected that over much longer intervals, such as months to years, biological variance in healthy repertoires might increase even further. For all healthy donors, the variance in clone template counts between approximately 2-week samples rose significantly as total template count increased. The binomial model flagged about 1.2 differentially abundant clones between technical replicates, compared with roughly 17 over approximately 2 weeks and approximately 19 over four weeks.

No immune events, such as infections, were documented for the healthy donors during the collection period. Time-dependent variance in a beta-binomial model of T-cell clone differential abundance was calibrated using healthy-donor blood repertoires as a training cohort. There were roughly 10 healthy donors in the training cohort, of whom 3 were female and 7 were male. The donors were between roughly 29 and 64 years old, with an average age of roughly 40 years. Whole blood, obtained from a commercial supplier, was collected from each healthy donor at three time points spaced roughly 14 days apart. Genomic DNA was extracted from unsorted whole blood for immunosequencing.

The V gene is TRBV7-2 and the J gene is TRBJ2-7; possibly the D gene is TRBD1, per 6 matching bases. The sample consisted of blood. This clonotype was sampled from a person aged 18 to 70 in good health. CDR3 region: CASSLVQGSGYEQYF. The nucleotides read TGTGCCAGCAGCTTAGTTCAGGGGTCTGGCTACGAGCAGTACTTC.